This T cell receptor (beta chain) was observed in a study of long-term antiretroviral therapy in people with HIV. General study points: Controls showed broader CDR3 length ranges than did the HIV repertoires. Subsequent to ART, diversity was augmented yet persisted below that of transplant donor controls.

An immunoSEQ assay, version v3.0, was performed at survey level. Per sample, sequencing targeted 40,000-50,000 T-cell genomes. Produced via immunoSEQ multiplex PCR; TCRdb's table is partial and in-frame only. The sample lists 25,000 to 35,000 clones, approximately 80% occurring once. A note on this clone: Its target is unknown.

Among participants with HIV, every one received treatment in the United States. V dropped 5 bases and J dropped 1 base, with 12 bases sitting between them. This CDR3 region has 15 residues. Looked up from germline, CDR1 is SGHTA and CDR2 is FQGNSA. J is TRBJ1-3 and V is TRBV7-2; D is unclear. This clonotype was obtained from a man in his thirties or forties with HIV. The sample consisted of unsorted PBMCs, taken 2.7 to 2.9 years after starting antiretroviral therapy. The CDR3 nucleotides read TGTGCCAGCAGCAGGACCGGTAATTCTGGAAACACCATATATTTT. Translated, it gives CASSRTGNSGNTIYF.